What follows are 3 T cell receptor beta chains derived from one specimen sequenced in a study of cytomegalovirus exposure and HLA in healthy donors. PCR primers comprised 60 Vbeta and 13 Jbeta primers. Sequencing used immunoSEQ multiplex PCR; TCRdb keeps in-frame clones, though not all of them. The table includes roughly 200,000 clones, roughly 84% detected once. Material for sequencing was PBMCs. These receptors were obtained from a man in his forties or fifties in good health and CMV-seronegative.

The rearrangement links TRBV5-4 to TRBJ2-7; TRBD2 matches 16 bases. Per the germline V gene, CDR1 is SGHNT and CDR2 is YYREEE (reference sequence). With 3 bases clipped from V and 7 bases from J, the junction kept 10 bases outside the gene matches. The CDR3 sequence is 17 residues long. The DNA of the CDR3 is TGTGCCAGCAGCTCGGGACTAGCGGGAGGGGCTTCTCGAGAGCAGTACTTC. This encodes CASSSGLAGGASREQYF.

This clone was recorded once. The chain links TRBV9 to TRBJ2-2, with TRBD2 matching 10 bases. The CDR3 spans 17 residues. Losses at the gene ends were 0 bases for V and 4 bases for J; bases not matched to a gene: 6. Germline V lookup: CDR1 SGDLS, CDR2 YYNGEE. In DNA form, the CDR3 reads TGTGCCAGCAGCGTAGTAAGTCTAGCGGGAGCCACCGGGGAGCTGTTTTTT. It is translated as CASSVVSLAGATGELFF.

Concerning this clone: One end of the junction does not line up with germline, which may come from a read error. The chain combines TRBV6-1 with TRBJ1-4; perhaps TRBD1 as D (6 bases). The CDR3 loop spans 16 amino acids. Germline V CDR1 and CDR2: MNHNS, SASEGT. CDR3 nucleotides: TGTGCCAGCAGTCAAGCGGGACATCCAACTAATGAAAAACTGTTTTTT. It codes for CASSQAGHPTNEKLFF.